The next 20 T cell receptor beta chains were all read from a single sample in a study of neoadjuvant nivolumab and ipilimumab in lung cancer. Only in-frame clones appear in the TCRdb table, and some are missing; sequencing was by immunoSEQ multiplex PCR. This sample has roughly 7,300 clones, with 75% to 90% found just once. Sample: tumor tissue, taken after neoadjuvant nivolumab, alone or with ipilimumab, at or shortly before surgery. The receptors come from an adult with non-small cell lung cancer.

V gene TRBV18 combines with J gene TRBJ1-4; D is perhaps TRBD1 (5 bases). Germline V lookup: CDR1 KGHSH, CDR2 LQKENI. The CDR3 loop spans 13 amino acids. The ends were cut back, 6 bases at V and 6 bases at J, with 11 bases in the middle. The CDR3 DNA reads TGTGCCAGCTCGCAGGGACGCGATGAAAAACTGTTTTTT. It codes for CASSQGRDEKLFF.

The chain employs TRBV7-2 and TRBJ1-1, with unresolved D. V lost 6 bases to trimming and J lost 4 bases, with 9 bases between them. Per germline, CDR1 SGHTA and CDR2 FQGNSA. The CDR3 extends over 12 amino acids. CDR3 amino acids: CASRTQFTEAFF. In DNA, the CDR3 is TGTGCCAGCAGGACTCAATTCACTGAAGCTTTCTTT.

The rearrangement uses TRBV28 and TRBJ1-5; D gene ambiguous. Trimming took off 2 bases at V and 2 bases at J, with 7 bases between the two ends. The CDR3 loop spans 14 amino acids. Germline CDR1 MDHEN, CDR2 SYDVKM. This chain's CDR3 is CASSLPQGNQPQHF. The CDR3 nucleotides are TGTGCCAGCAGTTTACCCCAGGGCAATCAGCCCCAGCATTTT.

The chain is built from TRBV6-5 and TRBJ2-7; 7 bases align to TRBD2. The CDR3 contains 15 residues. J lost 2 bases, V lost 7 bases, and 11 bases had no gene match. Germline-derived CDR1 and CDR2 are MNHEY and SVGAGI. CDR3 region: CASIRSGRGAYEQYF. The CDR3 DNA is TGTGCCAGCATTCGTAGCGGGCGCGGAGCCTACGAGCAGTACTTC.

The genes are TRBV6-6 and TRBJ2-7; 10 nucleotides match TRBD1. There are 13 residues in the CDR3. Trimming removed 7 bases from V and 2 bases from J; junction bases left unmatched: 2. Germline CDR1 reads MNHNY; CDR2 reads SVGAGI (reference sequence). CDR3 nucleotides: TGTGCCAGCAAAGGGACAGGGGCCTACGAGCAGTACTTC. Protein: CASKGTGAYEQYF.

V is TRBV6-1 and J is TRBJ1-3; D is possibly TRBD1 (5 bases). CDR3 size: 15 residues. Germline V gene data show CDR1 as MNHNS and CDR2 as SASEGT. Trimming left V 6 bases short and J 0 bases short, with 12 bases between. The CDR3 protein is CASRGVLSSGNTIYF. Written as DNA, the CDR3 is TGTGCCAGCAGAGGGGTCTTGTCCTCTGGAAACACCATATATTTT.

The chain links TRBV30 to TRBJ1-2, with D possibly matching TRBD1 (6 bases). Looked up from germline, CDR1 is GTSNPN and CDR2 is SVGIG (reference sequence). This CDR3 spans 13 amino acids. Trimming removed 3 bases at V and 2 bases at J, with 10 bases between. The CDR3 spells CAWSGGGNYGYTF. DNA for the CDR3: TGTGCCTGGAGCGGAGGGGGGAACTATGGCTACACCTTC.

The chain has TRBV5-1 and TRBJ1-4; D ambiguous. The V end lost 6 bases, the J end lost 1 base, and 10 bases lay between the germline ends. The CDR3 is made up of 14 amino acids. Germline-derived CDR1 and CDR2 are SGHRS and YFSETQ. The CDR3 DNA reads as TGCGCCAGCAAGGACCGAGAAACTAATGAAAAACTGTTTTTT. It encodes CASKDRETNEKLFF.

This chain's CDR3 is CASGLEGGSYNEQFF. In nucleotides, the CDR3 is TGTGCCAGCGGACTTGAGGGAGGCTCCTACAATGAGCAGTTCTTC. The V call is TRBV5-4, the J call TRBJ2-1, with D tentatively TRBD2 (6 bases). Germline CDR1 and CDR2: SGHNT and YYREEE (reference sequence). The ends were cut back, 7 bases at V and 0 bases at J, with 14 bases in the middle. This CDR3 has 15 amino acids.

The CDR3 coding sequence is TGCGCCAGCAGCTTGGCGCAGGGGGCCGCTAACTCCTACGAGCAGTACTTC. This encodes CASSLAQGAANSYEQYF. V gene TRBV5-1 combines with J gene TRBJ2-7, with TRBD1 identical over 8 bases. The V and J ends lost 0 bases and 0 bases, in that order; junction bases with no gene match: 8. Per germline, CDR1 SGHRS and CDR2 YFSETQ. This CDR3 spans 17 amino acids.

The V and J genes are TRBV27 and TRBJ1-5, with a tentative D call TRBD1 (6 bases). The CDR3 consists of 13 residues. CDR1 is MNHEY, CDR2 SMNVEV, per germline (reference sequence). Trimming cost V 8 bases and J 7 bases, with 15 bases left between them. The CDR3 DNA follows: TGTGCCAGCGGGGGTGGAAGGGGGCAGCCCCAGCATTTT. Translated, it gives CASGGGRGQPQHF.

The rearrangement joins TRBV5-1 to TRBJ1-6, with a possible D match to TRBD1 (6 bases). The CDR3 runs 15 residues. V lost 0 bases to trimming and J lost 8 bases, with 12 bases between them. Germline CDR1 reads SGHRS; CDR2 reads YFSETQ. The DNA of the CDR3 is TGCGCCAGCAGCTTGGTAGGGGGGCAAGATTCACCCCTCCACTTT. Its translation is CASSLVGGQDSPLHF.

The chain is built from TRBV10-3 and TRBJ2-5, with D possibly being TRBD1 (5 bases). The CDR3 is 13 amino acids. The ends were cut back, 8 bases at V and 5 bases at J, with 15 bases in the middle. Germline V gene lookup returns CDR1 ENHRY and CDR2 SYGVKD. CDR3 bases: TGTGCCATCGGGTCGGCAGGGTACGAGACCCAGTACTTC. Amino acids: CAIGSAGYETQYF.

The chain combines TRBV5-1 with TRBJ2-7, with D tentatively TRBD1 (5 bases). CDR1 and CDR2 from the germline V gene are SGHRS and YFSETQ. V lost 1 base, J lost 5 bases, and 13 bases lay in between. The CDR3 runs to 14 residues. The CDR3 spells CASSLTDRGHEQYF. The CDR3 DNA reads as TGCGCCAGCAGCTTGACTGACAGAGGACACGAGCAGTACTTC. Supplemented by reference TRBV5-1 and TRBJ2-7, the full variable domain reads KAGVTQTPRYLIKTRGQQVTLSCSPISGHRSVSWYQQTPGQGLQFLFEYFSETQRNKGNFPGRFSGRQFSNSRSEMNVSTLELGDSALYLCASSLTDRGHEQYFGPGTRLTVT.

In its sample, this clone was seen a few times. This chain connects TRBV7-2 to TRBJ1-6, with 8 bases aligning to TRBD1. The CDR3 runs 14 residues. The ends lost 6 bases at V and 11 bases at J; junction bases unmatched: 9. Germline lookup yields CDR1 SGHTA and CDR2 FQGNSA. CDR3 amino acids: CASSIRDRTTPLHF. The CDR3 nucleotides are TGTGCCAGCAGTATCCGGGACAGGACTACACCCCTCCACTTT.

As DNA, the CDR3 is TGTGCCAGCGAGAGCTCCTATAATTCACCCCTCCACTTT. It translates to CASESSYNSPLHF. The chain has TRBV6-6 and TRBJ1-6; no reliable D call. The CDR3 spans 13 residues. The V gene lost 8 bases and the J gene lost 0 bases, with 5 bases spanning the gap. Germline loops: CDR1 MNHNY, CDR2 SVGAGI (reference sequence).

This chain uses TRBV11-3 with TRBJ2-3; the D call may be TRBD1 or TRBD2 (5 bases each). V lost 5 bases and J lost 2, with 14 bases in between. From germline, CDR1 is SGHNT and CDR2 YENEEA. The CDR3 loop spans 15 amino acids. The CDR3: CASSKGRPLTDTQYF. In DNA, the CDR3 is TGTGCCAGCAGCAAGGGACGACCCCTCACAGATACGCAGTATTTT.

This sequence joins TRBV5-1 and TRBJ1-6; maybe TRBD1 (5 bases). Trimming took off 0 bases at V and 4 bases at J, with 11 bases between the two ends. Germline V lookup: CDR1 SGHRS, CDR2 YFSETQ. The CDR3 contains 16 residues. This chain's CDR3 is CASSLGPGGYNSPLHF. CDR3 coding DNA: TGCGCCAGCAGCTTGGGGCCCGGGGGTTATAATTCACCCCTCCACTTT.

The gene calls are TRBV7-2 and TRBJ2-7; 10 bases are shared with TRBD2. From germline, CDR1 is SGHTA and CDR2 FQGNSA. The CDR3 is 16 residues long. The V gene end was trimmed by 0 bases and the J gene end by 2 bases; junction bases not matched to a gene: 4. The CDR3 nucleotides read TGTGCCAGCAGCTTAGCTAGCGGGGGGACTCCCTACGAGCAGTACTTC. Translated, it gives CASSLASGGTPYEQYF.

The J gene is TRBJ2-7, the V gene TRBV7-2; D is undetermined. V lost 4 bases, J lost 3 bases, and 10 bases lay in between. The germline gives CDR1 SGHTA, CDR2 FQGNSA. This CDR3 is built from 13 residues. The DNA for the CDR3 is TGTGCCAGCAGCTCAGTAAGAGGCTACGAGCAGTACTTC. As protein: CASSSVRGYEQYF.